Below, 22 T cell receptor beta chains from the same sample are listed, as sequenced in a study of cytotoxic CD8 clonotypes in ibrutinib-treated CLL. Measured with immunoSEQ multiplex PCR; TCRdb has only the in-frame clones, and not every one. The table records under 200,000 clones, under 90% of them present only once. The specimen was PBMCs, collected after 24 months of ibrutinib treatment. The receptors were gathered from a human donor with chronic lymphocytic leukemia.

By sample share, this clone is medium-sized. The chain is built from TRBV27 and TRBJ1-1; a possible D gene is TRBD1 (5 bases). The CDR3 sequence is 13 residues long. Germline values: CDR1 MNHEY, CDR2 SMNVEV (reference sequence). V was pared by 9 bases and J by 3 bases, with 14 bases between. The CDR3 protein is CARATDWDTEAFF. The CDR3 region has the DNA TGTGCCAGGGCGACAGATTGGGACACTGAAGCTTTCTTT.

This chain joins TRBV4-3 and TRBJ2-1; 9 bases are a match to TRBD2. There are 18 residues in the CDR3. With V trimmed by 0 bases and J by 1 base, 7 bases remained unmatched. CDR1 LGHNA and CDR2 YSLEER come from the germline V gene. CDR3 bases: TGCGCCAGCAGCCAAGACCCCTATAGCGGGAGTTCCTACAATGAGCAGTTCTTC. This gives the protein CASSQDPYSGSSYNEQFF.

CDR3 coding DNA: TGCGCCAGCAGCTTGGCTAGGAGCGGACTTTCCTACAATGAGCAGTTCTTC. Translated: CASSLARSGLSYNEQFF. The V and J genes are TRBV5-1 and TRBJ2-1, with D maybe TRBD2 (5 bases). V dropped 0 bases and J dropped 1 base, with 14 bases sitting between them. This CDR3 is built from 17 residues. From germline, CDR1 is SGHRS and CDR2 YFSETQ. Complete variable domain (other parts from reference TRBV5-1 and TRBJ2-1): KAGVTQTPRYLIKTRGQQVTLSCSPISGHRSVSWYQQTPGQGLQFLFEYFSETQRNKGNFPGRFSGRQFSNSRSEMNVSTLELGDSALYLCASSLARSGLSYNEQFFGPGTRLTVL.

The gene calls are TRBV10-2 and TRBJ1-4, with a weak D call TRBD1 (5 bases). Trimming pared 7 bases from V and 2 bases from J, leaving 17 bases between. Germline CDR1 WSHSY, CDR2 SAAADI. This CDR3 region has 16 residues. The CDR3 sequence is CASTGYLLDTNEKLFF. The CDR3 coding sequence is TGCGCCAGCACAGGGTATCTTCTCGATACTAATGAAAAACTGTTTTTT.

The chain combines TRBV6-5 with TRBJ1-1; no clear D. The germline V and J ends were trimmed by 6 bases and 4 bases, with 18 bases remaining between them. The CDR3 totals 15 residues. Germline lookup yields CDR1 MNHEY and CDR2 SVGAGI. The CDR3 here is CASRLGDRMVTEAFF. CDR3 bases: TGTGCCAGCAGGCTTGGGGATAGGATGGTCACTGAAGCTTTCTTT.

The CDR3 spells CASISPGGTAEAFF. As DNA, the CDR3 is TGTGCCAGCATCTCACCGGGAGGGACAGCTGAAGCTTTCTTT. V usage is TRBV6-5 and J usage is TRBJ1-1; 7 nucleotides agree with TRBD1. Per germline, CDR1 MNHEY and CDR2 SVGAGI. With 7 bases clipped from V and 6 bases from J, the junction kept 11 bases outside the gene matches. The CDR3 spans 14 residues.

CDR3 in amino acids: CASSLWLAGENEQFF. For the CDR3, the DNA is TGTGCCAGCAGTTTATGGCTAGCGGGGGAGAATGAGCAGTTCTTC. The J gene is TRBJ2-1, the V gene TRBV27; 10 nucleotides agree with TRBD2. Germline CDR1 and CDR2: MNHEY and SMNVEV (reference sequence). CDR3 length: 15 amino acids. J was trimmed by 7 bases and V by 1 base; bases with no gene match: 4.

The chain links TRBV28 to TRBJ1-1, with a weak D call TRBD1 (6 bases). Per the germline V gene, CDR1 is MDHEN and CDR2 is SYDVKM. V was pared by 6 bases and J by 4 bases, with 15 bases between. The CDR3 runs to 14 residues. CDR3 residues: CASSLRGKATEAFF. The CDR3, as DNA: TGTGCCAGCAGCCTCAGGGGCAAGGCCACTGAAGCTTTCTTT.

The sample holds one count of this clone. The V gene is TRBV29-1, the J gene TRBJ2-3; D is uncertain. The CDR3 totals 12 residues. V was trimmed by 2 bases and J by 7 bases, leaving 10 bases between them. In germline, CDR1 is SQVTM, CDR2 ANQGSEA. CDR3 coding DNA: TGCAGCGTTGAACGGTTCGCGTATACGCAGTATTTT. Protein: CSVERFAYTQYF.

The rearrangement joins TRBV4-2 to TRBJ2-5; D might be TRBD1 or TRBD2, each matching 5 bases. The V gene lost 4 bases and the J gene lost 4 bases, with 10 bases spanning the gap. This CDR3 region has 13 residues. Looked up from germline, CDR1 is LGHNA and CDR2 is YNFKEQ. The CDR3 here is CASSRDPSETQYF. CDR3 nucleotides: TGTGCCAGCAGCCGGGACCCCTCAGAGACCCAGTACTTC.

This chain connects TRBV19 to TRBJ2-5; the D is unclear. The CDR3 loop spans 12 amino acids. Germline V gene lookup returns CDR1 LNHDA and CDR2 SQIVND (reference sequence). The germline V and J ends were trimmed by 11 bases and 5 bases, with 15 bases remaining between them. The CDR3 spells CARPRNPETQYF. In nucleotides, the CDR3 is TGTGCCCGACCGAGGAACCCGGAGACCCAGTACTTC. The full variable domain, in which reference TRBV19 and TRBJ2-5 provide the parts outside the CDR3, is DGGITQSPKYLFRKEGQNVTLSCEQNLNHDAMYWYRQDPGQGLRLIYYSQIVNDFQKGDIAEGYSVSREKKESFPLTVTSAQKNPTAFYLCARPRNPETQYFGPGTRLLVL.

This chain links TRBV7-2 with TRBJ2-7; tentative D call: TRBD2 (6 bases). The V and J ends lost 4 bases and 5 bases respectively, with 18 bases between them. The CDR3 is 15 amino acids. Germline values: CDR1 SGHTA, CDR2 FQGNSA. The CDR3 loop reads CASSSRLGGGNEQYF. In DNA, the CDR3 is TGTGCCAGCAGCTCACGGTTGGGGGGAGGTAACGAGCAGTACTTC.

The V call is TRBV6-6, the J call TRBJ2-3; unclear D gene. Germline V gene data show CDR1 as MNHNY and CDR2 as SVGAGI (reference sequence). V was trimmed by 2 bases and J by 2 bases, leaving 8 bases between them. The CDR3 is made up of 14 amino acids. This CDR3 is CASSYRTNTDTQYF. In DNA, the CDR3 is TGTGCCAGCAGTTACCGTACCAACACAGATACGCAGTATTTT.

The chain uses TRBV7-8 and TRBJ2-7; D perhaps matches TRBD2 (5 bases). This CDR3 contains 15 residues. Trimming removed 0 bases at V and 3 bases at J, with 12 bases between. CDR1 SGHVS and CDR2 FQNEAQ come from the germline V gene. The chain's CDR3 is CASSLARTRLYEQYF. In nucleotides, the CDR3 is TGTGCCAGCAGCTTAGCTCGTACTAGGCTCTACGAGCAGTACTTC.

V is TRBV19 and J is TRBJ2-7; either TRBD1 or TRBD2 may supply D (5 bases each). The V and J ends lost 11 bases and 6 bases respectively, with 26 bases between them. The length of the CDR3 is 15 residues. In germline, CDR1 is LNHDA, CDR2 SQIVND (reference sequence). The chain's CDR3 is CAPSRRDAPPGEQYF. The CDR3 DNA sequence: TGTGCCCCGAGCCGTAGGGACGCTCCTCCGGGCGAGCAGTACTTC.

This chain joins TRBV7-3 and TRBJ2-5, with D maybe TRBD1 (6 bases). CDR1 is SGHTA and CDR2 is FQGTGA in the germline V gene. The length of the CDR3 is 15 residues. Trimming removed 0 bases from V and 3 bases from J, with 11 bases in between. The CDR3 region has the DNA TGTGCCAGCAGCTTAACTCCCCAGGGGAAAGAGACCCAGTACTTC. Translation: CASSLTPQGKETQYF.

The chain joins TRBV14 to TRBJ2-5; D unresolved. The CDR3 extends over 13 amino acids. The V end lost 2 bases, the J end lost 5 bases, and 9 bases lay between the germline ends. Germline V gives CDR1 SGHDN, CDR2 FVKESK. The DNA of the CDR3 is TGTGCCAGCAGCCAAACGATGGGGGAGACCCAGTACTTC. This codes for CASSQTMGETQYF.

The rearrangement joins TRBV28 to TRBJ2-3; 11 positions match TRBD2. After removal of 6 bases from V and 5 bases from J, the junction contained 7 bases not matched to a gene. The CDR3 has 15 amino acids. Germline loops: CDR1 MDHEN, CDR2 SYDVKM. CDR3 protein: CASSLLGLAGDTQYF. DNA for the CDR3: TGTGCCAGCAGCCTCCTCGGACTAGCGGGAGATACGCAGTATTTT.

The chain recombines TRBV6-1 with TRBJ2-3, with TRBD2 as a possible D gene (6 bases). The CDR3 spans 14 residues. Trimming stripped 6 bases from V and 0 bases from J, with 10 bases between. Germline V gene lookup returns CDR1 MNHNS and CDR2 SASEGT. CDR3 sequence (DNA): TGTGCCAGCAGCTCCGGGACTAGCACAGATACGCAGTATTTT. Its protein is CASSSGTSTDTQYF.

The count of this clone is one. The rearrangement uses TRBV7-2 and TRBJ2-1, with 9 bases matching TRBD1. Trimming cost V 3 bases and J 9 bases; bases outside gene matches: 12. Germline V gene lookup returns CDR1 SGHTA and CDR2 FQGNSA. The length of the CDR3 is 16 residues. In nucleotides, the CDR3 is TGTGCCAGCAGCTTTCCGGACAGGGGTTATGAGGGTGAGCAGTTCTTC. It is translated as CASSFPDRGYEGEQFF.

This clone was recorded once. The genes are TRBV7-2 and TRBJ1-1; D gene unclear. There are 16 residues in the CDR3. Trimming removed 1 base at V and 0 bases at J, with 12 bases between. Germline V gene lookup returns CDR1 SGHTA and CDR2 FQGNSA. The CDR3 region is CASSLEARGVNTEAFF. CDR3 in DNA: TGTGCCAGCAGCTTAGAGGCGCGGGGAGTGAACACTGAAGCTTTCTTT.

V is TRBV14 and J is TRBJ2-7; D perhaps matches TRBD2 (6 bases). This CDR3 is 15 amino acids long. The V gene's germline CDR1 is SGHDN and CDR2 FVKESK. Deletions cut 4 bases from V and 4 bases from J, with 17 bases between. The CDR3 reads CASSPLGGLSYEQYF. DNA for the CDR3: TGTGCCAGCAGCCCTCTTGGGGGGTTATCTTACGAGCAGTACTTC.